The entry that follows covers one TCR beta chain sequence. Its antigen is unknown. The data originate from a study of type 1 regulatory T cells. TCRdb ran MiXCR on the reads and lists one entry per CDR3 protein. The sample carries about 62,000 distinct CDR3 sequences, 62% recorded once. V was trimmed by 5 bases and J by 0 bases, leaving 14 bases between them. Germline-derived CDR1 and CDR2 are SGHAT and FQNNGV. The CDR3 runs to 16 residues. Source material: cultured non-Tr1 T cells, either the whole culture or a sorted T cell fraction (not recorded which). This TCR was recovered from a human donor in good health. This chain uses TRBV11-2 with TRBJ2-1; D tentatively reads TRBD1 or TRBD2 (6 bases each). The CDR3 loop reads CASSGGAGHSYNEQFF. The CDR3 DNA reads as TGTGCCAGCAGCGGAGGGGCGGGACACTCCTACAATGAGCAGTTCTTC.